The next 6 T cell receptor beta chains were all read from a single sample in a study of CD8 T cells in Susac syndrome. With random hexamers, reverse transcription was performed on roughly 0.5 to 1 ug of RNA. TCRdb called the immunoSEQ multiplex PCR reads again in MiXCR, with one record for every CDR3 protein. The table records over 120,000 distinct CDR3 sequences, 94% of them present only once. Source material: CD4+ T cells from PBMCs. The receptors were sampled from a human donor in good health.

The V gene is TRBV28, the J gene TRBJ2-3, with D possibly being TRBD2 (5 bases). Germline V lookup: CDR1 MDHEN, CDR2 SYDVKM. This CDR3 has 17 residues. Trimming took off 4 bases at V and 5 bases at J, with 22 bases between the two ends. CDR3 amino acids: CASSSQDAVPAGDTQYF. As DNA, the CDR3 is TGTGCCAGCAGTTCCCAGGACGCCGTTCCGGCGGGAGATACGCAGTATTTT.

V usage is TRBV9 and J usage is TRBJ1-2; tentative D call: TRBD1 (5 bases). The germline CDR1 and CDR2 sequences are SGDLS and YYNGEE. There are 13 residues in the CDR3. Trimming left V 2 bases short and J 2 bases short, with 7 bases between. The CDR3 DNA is TGTGCCAGCAGCGTTGACAGAAACTATGGCTACACCTTC. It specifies CASSVDRNYGYTF.

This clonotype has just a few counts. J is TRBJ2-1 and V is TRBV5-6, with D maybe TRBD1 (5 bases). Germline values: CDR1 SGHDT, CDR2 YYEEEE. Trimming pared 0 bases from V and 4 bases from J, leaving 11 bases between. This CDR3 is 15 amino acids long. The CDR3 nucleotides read TGTGCCAGCAGCTTGGTGGGGCAGCCGTACAATGAGCAGTTCTTC. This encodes CASSLVGQPYNEQFF. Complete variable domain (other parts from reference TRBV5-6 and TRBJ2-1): DAGVTQSPTHLIKTRGQQVTLRCSPKSGHDTVSWYQQALGQGPQFIFQYYEEEERQRGNFPDRFSGHQFPNYSSELNVNALLLGDSALYLCASSLVGQPYNEQFFGPGTRLTVL.

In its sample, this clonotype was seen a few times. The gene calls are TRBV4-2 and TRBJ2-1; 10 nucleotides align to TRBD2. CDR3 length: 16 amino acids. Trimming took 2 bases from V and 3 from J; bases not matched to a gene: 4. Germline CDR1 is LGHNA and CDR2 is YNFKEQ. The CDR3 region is CASSQPLAGNYNEQFF. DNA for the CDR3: TGTGCCAGCAGCCAACCACTAGCGGGAAACTACAATGAGCAGTTCTTC.

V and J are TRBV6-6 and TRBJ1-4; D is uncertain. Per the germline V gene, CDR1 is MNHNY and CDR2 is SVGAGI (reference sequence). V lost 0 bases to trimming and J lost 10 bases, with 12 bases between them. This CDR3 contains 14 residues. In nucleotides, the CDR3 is TGTGCCAGCAGTTACTCGCACCAAAAGGGAAAACTGTTTTTT. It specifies CASSYSHQKGKLFF.

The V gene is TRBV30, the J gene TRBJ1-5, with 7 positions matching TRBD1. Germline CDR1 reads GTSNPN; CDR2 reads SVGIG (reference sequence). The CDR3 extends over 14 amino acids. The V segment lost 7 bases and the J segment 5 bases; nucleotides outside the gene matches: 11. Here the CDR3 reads CAFHRGGSDQPQHF. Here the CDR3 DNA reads TGTGCCTTCCACAGGGGAGGGAGCGATCAGCCCCAGCATTTT.